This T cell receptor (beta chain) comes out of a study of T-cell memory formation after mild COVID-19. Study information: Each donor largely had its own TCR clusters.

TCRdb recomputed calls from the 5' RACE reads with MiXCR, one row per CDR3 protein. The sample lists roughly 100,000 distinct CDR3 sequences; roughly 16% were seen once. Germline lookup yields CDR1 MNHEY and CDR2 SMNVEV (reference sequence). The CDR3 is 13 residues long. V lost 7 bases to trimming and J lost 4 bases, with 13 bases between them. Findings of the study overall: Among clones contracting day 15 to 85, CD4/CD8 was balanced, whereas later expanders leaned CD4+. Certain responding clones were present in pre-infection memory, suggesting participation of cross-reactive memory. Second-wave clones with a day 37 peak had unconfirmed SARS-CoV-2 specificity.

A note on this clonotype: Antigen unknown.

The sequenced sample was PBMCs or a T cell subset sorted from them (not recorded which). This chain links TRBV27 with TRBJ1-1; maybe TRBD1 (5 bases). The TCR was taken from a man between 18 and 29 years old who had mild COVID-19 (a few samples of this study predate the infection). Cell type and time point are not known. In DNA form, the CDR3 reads TGTGCCAGCACTCCAAGCGGGGCCACTGAAGCTTTCTTT. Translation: CASTPSGATEAFF.